The 10 T cell receptor beta chains below were found in one sample sequenced in a study of blood T cell repertoires in COVID-19. Measured with immunoSEQ multiplex PCR; TCRdb has only the in-frame clones, and not every one. The sample records 190,000 or so clones, 86% being singletons. Sequenced sample: PBMCs or T cells enriched from blood (not recorded which). These receptor sequences come from a woman younger than 45 who had recovered from COVID-19.

J is TRBJ2-7 and V is TRBV5-1; D gene ambiguous. CDR3 length: 13 amino acids. CDR1 is SGHRS and CDR2 is YFSETQ in the germline V gene. Trimming left V 4 bases short and J 9 bases short, with 17 bases between. CDR3 in DNA: TGCGCCAGCAGCCCTCGATCAGGTAACCTGCAGTACTTC. Translation gives CASSPRSGNLQYF.

V is TRBV7-9 and J is TRBJ1-2, with 7 bases matching TRBD1. The CDR3 contains 14 residues. Trimming at V came to 0 bases and at J to 3 bases, leaving 1 base not matched to a gene. Germline V CDR1 and CDR2: SEHNR, FQNEAQ (reference sequence). In DNA form, the CDR3 reads TGTGCCAGCAGCTTAGCAGGGGGCGACTATGGCTACACCTTC. Translated: CASSLAGGDYGYTF.

This clone was seen once. This chain connects TRBV5-3 to TRBJ1-6, with 10 bases identical to TRBD1. TRBV5-3 is filed as an ORF, its function uncertain. The CDR3 length is 17 residues. Germline trimming cut 4 bases from V and 10 bases from J; bases unmatched to any gene: 14. Written as DNA, the CDR3 is TGTGCCAGAAGCCGACGGACAGGGGGGTCAGAGCGGTCACCCCTCCACTTT. Its protein is CARSRRTGGSERSPLHF.

The chain employs TRBV18 and TRBJ1-2; 8 nucleotides match TRBD1. This CDR3 is 16 amino acids long. Trimming took 0 bases from V and 6 from J; bases not matched to a gene: 9. Germline CDR1 KGHSH, CDR2 LQKENI. DNA of the CDR3: TGTGCCAGCTCACCACCGGGGCAGGGGGCTTTGGATGGCTACACCTTC. Its protein product is CASSPPGQGALDGYTF. Full variable domain (outside the CDR3, taken from reference TRBV18 and TRBJ1-2): NAGVMQNPRHLVRRRGQEARLRCSPMKGHSHVYWYRQLPEEGLKFMVYLQKENIIDESGMPKERFSAEFPKEGPSILRIQQVVRGDSAAYFCASSPPGQGALDGYTFGSGTRLTVV.

In its sample, this clone was seen a few times. The same CDR3 can be traced to other DNA sequences in this sample. The V gene is TRBV27, the J gene TRBJ2-7; TRBD1 matches 11 bases. Germline assignment: CDR1 MNHEY and CDR2 SMNVEV (reference sequence). Trimming cost V 5 bases and J 2 bases; bases outside gene matches: 2. CDR3 length equals 14 residues. CDR3: CASSPGQGAYEQYF. DNA of the CDR3: TGTGCCAGCAGTCCGGGACAGGGGGCCTACGAGCAGTACTTC.

Written as DNA, the CDR3 is TGTGCCAGCAGCCCAAACCGGGACAGGTCCCCTTCAACTAATGAAAAACTGTTTTTT. This gives the protein CASSPNRDRSPSTNEKLFF. The chain is built from TRBV7-9 and TRBJ1-4; 8 nucleotides agree with TRBD1. The CDR3 is made up of 19 amino acids. The V segment lost 5 bases and the J segment 0 bases; nucleotides outside the gene matches: 14. Germline values: CDR1 SEHNR, CDR2 FQNEAQ (reference sequence).

The chain couples TRBV27 to TRBJ2-5, with TRBD1 matching over 11 bases. The germline V gene has CDR1 MNHEY and CDR2 SMNVEV (reference sequence). The CDR3 runs to 14 residues. J gave up 5 bases and V 6 bases, and 5 bases lay outside the gene matches. The CDR3 sequence: CASSWTGGMETQYF. The DNA of the CDR3 is TGTGCCAGCAGCTGGACAGGGGGCATGGAGACCCAGTACTTC.

This chain connects TRBV6-1 to TRBJ1-2; no definite D call. Per the germline V gene, CDR1 is MNHNS and CDR2 is SASEGT. V was pared by 2 bases and J by 2 bases, with 3 bases between. This CDR3 region has 12 residues. In DNA, the CDR3 is TGTGCCAGCAGTGAACAGAACTATGGCTACACCTTC. Its protein product is CASSEQNYGYTF.

As for this clone: Other DNA variants within this sample encode the same CDR3. The rearrangement links TRBV2 to TRBJ1-6, with TRBD1 as a possible D gene (6 bases). The CDR3 length is 13 residues. Trimming pared 6 bases from V and 7 bases from J, leaving 10 bases between. CDR1 and CDR2 from the germline V gene are SNHLY and FYNNEI. The CDR3 reads CASRDSRNSPLHF. The CDR3 DNA reads as TGTGCCAGCAGGGACAGTCGAAATTCACCCCTCCACTTT.

The chain has TRBV19 and TRBJ1-2, with a weak D call TRBD1 (6 bases). The CDR3 covers 14 residues. V lost 6 bases and J lost 0, with 11 bases in between. CDR1 LNHDA and CDR2 SQIVND come from the germline V gene (reference sequence). Here the CDR3 reads CASRGQRANYGYTF. The CDR3 coding sequence is TGTGCCAGTAGAGGACAGCGAGCTAACTATGGCTACACCTTC.